This T cell receptor beta chain was retrieved from a study of cytomegalovirus exposure and HLA in healthy donors. Notes on the study in general: About 87% or about 30% of the time was how often most TCR beta V segments were productive, according to an earlier analysis.

Note on this clone: As yet, its antigen is unknown.

CDR1 is LNHDA and CDR2 is SQIVND in the germline V gene (reference sequence). The length of the CDR3 is 12 residues. Trimming took off 7 bases at V and 7 bases at J, with 11 bases between the two ends. The PCR used 60 Vbeta and 13 Jbeta primers. Sequencing was performed with immunoSEQ multiplex PCR; in TCRdb, only in-frame clones are kept and a portion is missing. Of about 200,000 clones in the sample, 75% to 90% are singletons; the top ten hold less than 3%. Material: PBMCs. This chain connects TRBV19 to TRBJ1-5, with a tentative D call TRBD1 (5 bases). The receptor was isolated from a woman aged 40 to 55 in good health and CMV-seronegative. The CDR3 region has the DNA TGTGCCAGTACCCTCACAGGACAGCCCCAGCATTTT. Its protein product is CASTLTGQPQHF.